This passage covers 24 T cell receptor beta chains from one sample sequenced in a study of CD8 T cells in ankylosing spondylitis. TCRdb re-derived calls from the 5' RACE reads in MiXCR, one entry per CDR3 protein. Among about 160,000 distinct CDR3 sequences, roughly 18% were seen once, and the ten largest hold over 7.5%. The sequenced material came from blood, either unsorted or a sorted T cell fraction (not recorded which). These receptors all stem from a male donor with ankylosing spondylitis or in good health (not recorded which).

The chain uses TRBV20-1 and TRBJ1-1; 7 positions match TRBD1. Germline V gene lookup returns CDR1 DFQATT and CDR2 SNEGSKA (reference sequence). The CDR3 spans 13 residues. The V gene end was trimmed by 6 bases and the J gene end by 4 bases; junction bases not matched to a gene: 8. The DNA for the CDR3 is TGCAGTGCCGAGGGGGCTCAGGTCACTGAAGCTTTCTTT. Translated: CSAEGAQVTEAFF.

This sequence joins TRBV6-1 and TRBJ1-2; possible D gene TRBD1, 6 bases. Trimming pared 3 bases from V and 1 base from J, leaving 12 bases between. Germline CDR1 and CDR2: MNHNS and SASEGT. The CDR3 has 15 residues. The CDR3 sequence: CASSDRARGNYGYTF. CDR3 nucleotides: TGTGCCAGCAGTGACCGGGCCAGGGGTAACTATGGCTACACCTTC.

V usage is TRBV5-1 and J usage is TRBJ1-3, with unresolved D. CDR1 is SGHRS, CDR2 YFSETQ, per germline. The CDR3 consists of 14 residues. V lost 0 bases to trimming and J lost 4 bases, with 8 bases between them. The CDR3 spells CASSLGASGNTIYF. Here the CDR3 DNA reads TGCGCCAGCAGCTTGGGGGCTTCCGGAAACACCATATATTTT.

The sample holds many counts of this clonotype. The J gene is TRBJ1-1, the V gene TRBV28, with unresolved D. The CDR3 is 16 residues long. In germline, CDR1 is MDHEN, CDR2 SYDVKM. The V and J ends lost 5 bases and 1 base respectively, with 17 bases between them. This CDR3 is CASSLRGLRRNTEAFF. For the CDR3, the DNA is TGTGCCAGCAGTCTCCGCGGACTGCGCAGGAACACTGAAGCTTTCTTT.

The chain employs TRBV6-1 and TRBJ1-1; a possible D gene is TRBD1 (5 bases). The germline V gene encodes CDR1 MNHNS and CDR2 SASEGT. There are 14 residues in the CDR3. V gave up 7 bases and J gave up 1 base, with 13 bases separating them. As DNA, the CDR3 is TGTGCCAGCACCCGCGGTCAGGGGAACACTGAAGCTTTCTTT. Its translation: CASTRGQGNTEAFF.

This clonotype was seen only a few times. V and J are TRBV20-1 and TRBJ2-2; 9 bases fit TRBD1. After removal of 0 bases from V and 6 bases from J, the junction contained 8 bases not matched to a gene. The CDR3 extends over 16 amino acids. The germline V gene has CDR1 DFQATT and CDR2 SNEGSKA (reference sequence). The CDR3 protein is CSARDPGQGLSGELFF. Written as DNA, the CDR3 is TGCAGTGCTAGAGATCCAGGACAGGGGCTCTCCGGGGAGCTGTTTTTT.

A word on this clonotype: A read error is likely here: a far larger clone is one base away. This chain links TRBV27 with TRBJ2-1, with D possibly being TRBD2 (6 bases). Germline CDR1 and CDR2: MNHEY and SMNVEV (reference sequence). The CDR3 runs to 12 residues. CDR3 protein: CASSLGGNGQFF. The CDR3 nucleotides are TGTGCCAGCAGTTTAGGGGGGAATGGGCAGTTCTTC.

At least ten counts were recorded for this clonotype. The DNA for the CDR3 is TGTGCCAGCAGCTTACTTGACAGGGACTACGAGCAGTACTTC. It codes for CASSLLDRDYEQYF. The rearrangement uses TRBV11-2 and TRBJ2-7; 7 bases align to TRBD1. The J segment lost 3 bases and the V segment lost 2 bases, leaving 4 bases of the junction unmatched. The CDR3 extends over 14 amino acids. CDR1 is SGHAT, CDR2 FQNNGV, per germline.

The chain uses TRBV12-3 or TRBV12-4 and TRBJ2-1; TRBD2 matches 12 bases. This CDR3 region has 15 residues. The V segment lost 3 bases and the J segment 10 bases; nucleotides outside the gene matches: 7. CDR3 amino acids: CASSFPGLAGSEQFF. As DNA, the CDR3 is TGTGCCAGCAGTTTCCCCGGACTAGCGGGAAGCGAGCAGTTCTTC.

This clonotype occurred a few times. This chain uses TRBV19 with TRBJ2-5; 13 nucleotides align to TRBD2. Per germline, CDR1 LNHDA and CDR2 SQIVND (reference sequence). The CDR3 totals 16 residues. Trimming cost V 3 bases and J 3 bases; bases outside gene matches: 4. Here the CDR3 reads CASSIGTSGVKETQYF. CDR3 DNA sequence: TGTGCCAGTAGTATCGGGACTAGCGGGGTTAAAGAGACCCAGTACTTC.

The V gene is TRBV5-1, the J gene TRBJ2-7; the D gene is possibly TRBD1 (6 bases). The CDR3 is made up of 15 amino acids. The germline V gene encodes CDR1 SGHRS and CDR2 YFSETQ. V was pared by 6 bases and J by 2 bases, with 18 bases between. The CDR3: CASNRPGQRPYEQYF. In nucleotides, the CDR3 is TGCGCCAGCAACCGACCGGGACAAAGGCCCTACGAGCAGTACTTC.

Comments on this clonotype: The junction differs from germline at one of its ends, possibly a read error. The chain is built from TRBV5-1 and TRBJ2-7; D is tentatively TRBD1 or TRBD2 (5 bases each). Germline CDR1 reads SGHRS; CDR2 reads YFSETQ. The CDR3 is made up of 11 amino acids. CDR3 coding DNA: TGCACCAGCAGCTTGGGGGACGAGCAGTACTTC. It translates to CTSSLGDEQYF.

The CDR3 nucleotides are TGTGCCAGCAGTTTAACCGGGACCCATTACTCTGGAAACACCATATATTTT. It encodes CASSLTGTHYSGNTIYF. This chain uses TRBV7-9 with TRBJ1-3; D perhaps matches TRBD1 (5 bases). Germline loops: CDR1 SEHNR, CDR2 FQNEAQ (reference sequence). The CDR3 contains 17 residues. V dropped 6 bases and J dropped 0 bases, with 18 bases sitting between them.

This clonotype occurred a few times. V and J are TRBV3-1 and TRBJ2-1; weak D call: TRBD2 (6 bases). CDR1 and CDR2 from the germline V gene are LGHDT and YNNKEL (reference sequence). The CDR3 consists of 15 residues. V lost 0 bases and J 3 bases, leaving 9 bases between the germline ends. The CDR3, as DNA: TGTGCCAGCAGCCAAGAAGCGGGCCTCTACAATGAGCAGTTCTTC. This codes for CASSQEAGLYNEQFF.

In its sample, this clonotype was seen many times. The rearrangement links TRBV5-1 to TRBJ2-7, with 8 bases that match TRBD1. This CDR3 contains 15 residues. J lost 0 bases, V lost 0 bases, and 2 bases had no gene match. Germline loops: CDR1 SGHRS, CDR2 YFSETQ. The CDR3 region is CASSLVGQGSYEQYF. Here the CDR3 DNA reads TGCGCCAGCAGCTTGGTTGGACAGGGCTCCTACGAGCAGTACTTC.

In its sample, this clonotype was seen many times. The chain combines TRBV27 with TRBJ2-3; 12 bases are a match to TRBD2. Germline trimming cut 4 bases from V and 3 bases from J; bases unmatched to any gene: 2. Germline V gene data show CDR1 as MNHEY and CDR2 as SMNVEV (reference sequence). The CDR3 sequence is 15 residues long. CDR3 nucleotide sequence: TGTGCCAGCAGTTCCGGACTAGCGGGGACAGATACGCAGTATTTT. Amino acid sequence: CASSSGLAGTDTQYF.

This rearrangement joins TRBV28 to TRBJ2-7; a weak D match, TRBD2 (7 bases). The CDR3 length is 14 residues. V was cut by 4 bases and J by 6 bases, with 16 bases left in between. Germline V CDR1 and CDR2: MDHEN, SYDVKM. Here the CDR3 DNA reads TGTGCCAGCAGTTCGGGGGGCTCGGTTTCCGAGCAGTACTTC. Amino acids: CASSSGGSVSEQYF.

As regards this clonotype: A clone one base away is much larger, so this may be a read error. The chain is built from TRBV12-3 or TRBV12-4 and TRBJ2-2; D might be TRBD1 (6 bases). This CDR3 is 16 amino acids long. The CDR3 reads CTSSFSGTSGPGELFF. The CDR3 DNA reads TGTACCAGCAGTTTTTCCGGGACATCCGGCCCCGGGGAGCTGTTTTTT.

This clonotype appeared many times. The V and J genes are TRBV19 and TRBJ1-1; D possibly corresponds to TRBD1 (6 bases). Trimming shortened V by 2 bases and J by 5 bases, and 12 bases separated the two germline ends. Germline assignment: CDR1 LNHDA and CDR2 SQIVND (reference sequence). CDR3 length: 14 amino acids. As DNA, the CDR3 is TGTGCCAGTAGTATACGGGGTAGGGGGACTGAAGCTTTCTTT. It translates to CASSIRGRGTEAFF.

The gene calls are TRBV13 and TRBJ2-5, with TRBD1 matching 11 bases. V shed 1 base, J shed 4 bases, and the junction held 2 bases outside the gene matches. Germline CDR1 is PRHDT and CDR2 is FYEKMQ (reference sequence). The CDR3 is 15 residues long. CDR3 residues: CASSLAGTGGETQYF. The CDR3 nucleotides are TGTGCCAGCAGCTTAGCGGGGACAGGGGGAGAGACCCAGTACTTC.

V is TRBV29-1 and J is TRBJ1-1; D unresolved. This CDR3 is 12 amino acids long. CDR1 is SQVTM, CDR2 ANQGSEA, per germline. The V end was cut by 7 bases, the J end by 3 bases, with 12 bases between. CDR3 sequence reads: CSGGREYTEAFF. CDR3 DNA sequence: TGCAGCGGTGGACGGGAGTACACTGAAGCTTTCTTT.

The CDR3 bases are TGTGCCAGCAGCTTGGGTAAAAGGGGAGAGAACACCGGGGAGCTGTTTTTT. It is translated as CASSLGKRGENTGELFF. The chain joins TRBV11-2 to TRBJ2-2; the D call may be TRBD1 or TRBD2 (5 bases each). V lost 3 bases and J lost 1, with 15 bases in between. Germline V lookup: CDR1 SGHAT, CDR2 FQNNGV. The CDR3 runs to 17 residues.

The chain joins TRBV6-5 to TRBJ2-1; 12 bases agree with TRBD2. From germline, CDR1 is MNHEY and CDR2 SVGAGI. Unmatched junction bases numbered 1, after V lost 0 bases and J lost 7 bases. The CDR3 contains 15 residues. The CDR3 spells CASSYSTSGSNEQFF. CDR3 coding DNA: TGTGCCAGCAGTTACTCGACTAGCGGGAGTAATGAGCAGTTCTTC.

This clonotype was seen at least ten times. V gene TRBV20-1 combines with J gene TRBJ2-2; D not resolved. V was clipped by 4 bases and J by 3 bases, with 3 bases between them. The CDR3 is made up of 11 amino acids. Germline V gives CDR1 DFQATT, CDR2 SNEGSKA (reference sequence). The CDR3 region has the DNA TGCAGTGCTAAAGACACCGGGGAGCTGTTTTTT. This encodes CSAKDTGELFF.